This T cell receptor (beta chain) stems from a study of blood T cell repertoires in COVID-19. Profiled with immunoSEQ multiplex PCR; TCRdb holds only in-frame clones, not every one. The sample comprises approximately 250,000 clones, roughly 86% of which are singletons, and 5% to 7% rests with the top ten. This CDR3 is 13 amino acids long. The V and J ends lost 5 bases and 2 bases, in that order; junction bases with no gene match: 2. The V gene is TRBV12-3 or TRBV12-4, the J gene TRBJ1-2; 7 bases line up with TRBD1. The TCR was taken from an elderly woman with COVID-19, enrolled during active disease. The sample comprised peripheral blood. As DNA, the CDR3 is TGTGCCAGCAGTCCCAGGGGGAACTATGGCTACACCTTC. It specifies CASSPRGNYGYTF.